Listed below are T cell receptor beta chains from one sample, sequenced in a study of shared T cell receptors in the human thymus. Measured with immunoSEQ multiplex PCR; TCRdb has only the in-frame clones, and not every one. The repertoire holds 55,000 to 75,000 clones, with 90% to 95% as singletons. Specimen: thymocytes. The receptors shown here come from a human donor. The CDR3 runs from the conserved cysteine through the conserved F or W. D genes are given only for firm matches. Only part of the rows carry a size: once, few, many, or a class if the clone is expanded.

j_gene: TRBJ2-1
v_gene: TRBV14
len: 15
d_gene: TRBD2
abundance: few
CDR3aa: CASSQGGSPYNEQFF
CDR3nt: TGTGCCAGCAGCCAAGGCGGGAGCCCCTACAATGAGCAGTTCTTC

j_gene: TRBJ2-1
v_gene: TRBV7-3
len: 14
d_gene: TRBD2
abundance: -
CDR3aa: CASSLKRGGGEQFF
CDR3nt: TGTGCCAGCAGCTTAAAGCGGGGGGGCGGTGAGCAGTTCTTC

j_gene: TRBJ1-3
v_gene: TRBV28
len: 14
d_gene: -
abundance: -
CDR3aa: CAHKGNLSGNTIYF
CDR3nt: TGTGCCCATAAGGGGAACCTCTCTGGAAACACCATATATTTT

j_gene: TRBJ1-1
v_gene: TRBV25-1
len: 13
d_gene: -
abundance: -
CDR3aa: CASLCPPSTEAFF
CDR3nt: TGTGCCAGCTTATGTCCCCCTAGCACTGAAGCTTTCTTT

j_gene: TRBJ1-1
v_gene: TRBV10-2
len: 14
d_gene: -
abundance: -
CDR3aa: CASRYPQRNTEAFF
CDR3nt: TGCGCCAGCAGGTATCCACAGAGGAACACTGAAGCTTTCTTT

j_gene: TRBJ2-7
v_gene: TRBV9
len: 13
d_gene: -
abundance: once
CDR3aa: CASSVRRADEQYF
CDR3nt: TGTGCCAGCAGCGTAAGGCGGGCGGACGAGCAGTACTTC

j_gene: TRBJ1-1
v_gene: TRBV5-1
len: 16
d_gene: TRBD1
abundance: -
CDR3aa: CASSSGQVNMNTEAFF
CDR3nt: TGCGCCAGCAGCTCGGGACAGGTAAATATGAACACTGAAGCTTTCTTT

j_gene: TRBJ2-1
v_gene: TRBV12-5
len: 16
d_gene: TRBD1
abundance: -
CDR3aa: CASGFSLRGQGNEQFF
CDR3nt: TGTGCTAGTGGTTTTTCTCTGAGGGGGCAGGGCAATGAGCAGTTCTTC

j_gene: TRBJ1-5
v_gene: TRBV18
len: 17
d_gene: -
abundance: -
CDR3aa: CASSPPGRNYSNQPQHF
CDR3nt: TGTGCCAGCTCACCACCGGGGCGAAATTATAGCAATCAGCCCCAGCATTTT

j_gene: TRBJ1-1
v_gene: TRBV11-2
len: 16
d_gene: -
abundance: -
CDR3aa: CASSLVIGGVNTEAFF
CDR3nt: TGTGCCAGCAGCTTAGTAATAGGGGGGGTGAACACTGAAGCTTTCTTT

j_gene: TRBJ1-1
v_gene: TRBV13
len: 13
d_gene: -
abundance: few
CDR3aa: CASSFQMNTEAFF
CDR3nt: TGTGCCAGCAGCTTTCAGATGAACACTGAAGCTTTCTTT